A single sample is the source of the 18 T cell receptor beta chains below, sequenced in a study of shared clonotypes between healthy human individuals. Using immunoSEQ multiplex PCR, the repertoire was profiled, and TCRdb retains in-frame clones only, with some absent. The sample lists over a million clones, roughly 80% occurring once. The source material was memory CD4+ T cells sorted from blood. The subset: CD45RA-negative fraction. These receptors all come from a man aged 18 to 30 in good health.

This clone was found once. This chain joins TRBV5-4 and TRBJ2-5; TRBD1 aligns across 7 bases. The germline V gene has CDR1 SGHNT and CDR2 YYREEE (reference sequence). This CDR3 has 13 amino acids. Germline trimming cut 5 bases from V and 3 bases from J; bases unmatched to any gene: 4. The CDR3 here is CASRRTGEETQYF. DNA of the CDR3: TGTGCCAGCAGGAGGACAGGAGAAGAGACCCAGTACTTC.

Written as DNA, the CDR3 is TGTGCCAGCAGTGGTCATTCCGGGACGACCGCACGGGAGCAGTACTTC. This codes for CASSGHSGTTAREQYF. This chain connects TRBV6-1 to TRBJ2-7; either TRBD1 or TRBD2 may fit D (5 bases each). The germline gives CDR1 MNHNS, CDR2 SASEGT. V shed 4 bases and J shed 7 bases, with 23 bases lying between them. The CDR3 has 16 amino acids.

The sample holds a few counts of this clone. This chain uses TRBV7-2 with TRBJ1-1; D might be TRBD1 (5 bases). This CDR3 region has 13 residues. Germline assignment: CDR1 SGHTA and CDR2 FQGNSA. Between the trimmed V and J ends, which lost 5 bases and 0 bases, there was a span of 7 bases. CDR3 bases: TGTGCCAGCAGCGGACACATGAACACTGAAGCTTTCTTT. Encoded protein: CASSGHMNTEAFF.

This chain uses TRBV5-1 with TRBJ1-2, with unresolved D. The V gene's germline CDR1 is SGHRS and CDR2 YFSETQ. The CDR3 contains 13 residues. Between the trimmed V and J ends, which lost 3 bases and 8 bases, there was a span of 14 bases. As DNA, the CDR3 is TGCGCCAGCAGCTCCCTGTCGGTAGGGGGCTACACCTTC. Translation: CASSSLSVGGYTF.

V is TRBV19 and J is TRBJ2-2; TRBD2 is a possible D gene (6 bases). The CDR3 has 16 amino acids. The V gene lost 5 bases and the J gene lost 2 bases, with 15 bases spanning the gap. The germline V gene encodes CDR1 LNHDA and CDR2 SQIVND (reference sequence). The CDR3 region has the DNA TGTGCCAGTAGTGACCGGGGACTTCCAAACACCGGGGAGCTGTTTTTT. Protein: CASSDRGLPNTGELFF.

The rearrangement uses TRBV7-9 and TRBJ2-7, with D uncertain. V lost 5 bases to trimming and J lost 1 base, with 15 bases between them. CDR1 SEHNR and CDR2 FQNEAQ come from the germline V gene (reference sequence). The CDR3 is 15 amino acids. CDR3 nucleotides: TGTGCCAGCAGCGCCCGTGGGTCGATATCCTACGAGCAGTACTTC. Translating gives CASSARGSISYEQYF. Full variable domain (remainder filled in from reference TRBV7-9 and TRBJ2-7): DTGVSQNPRHKITKRGQNVTFRCDPISEHNRLYWYRQTLGQGPEFLTYFQNEAQLEKSRLLSDRFSAERPKGSFSTLEIQRTEQGDSAMYLCASSARGSISYEQYFGPGTRLTVT.

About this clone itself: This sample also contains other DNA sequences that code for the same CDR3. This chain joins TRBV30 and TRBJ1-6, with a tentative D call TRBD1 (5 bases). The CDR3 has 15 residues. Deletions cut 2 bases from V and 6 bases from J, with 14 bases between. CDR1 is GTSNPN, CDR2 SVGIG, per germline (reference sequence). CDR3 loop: CAWSLEGTLNSPLHF. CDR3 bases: TGTGCCTGGAGTCTTGAGGGGACCCTTAATTCACCCCTCCACTTT.

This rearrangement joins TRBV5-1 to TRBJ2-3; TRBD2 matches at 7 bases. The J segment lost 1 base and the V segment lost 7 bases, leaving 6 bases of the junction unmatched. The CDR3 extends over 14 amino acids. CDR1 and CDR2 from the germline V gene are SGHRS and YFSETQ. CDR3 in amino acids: CASSGGKGTDTQYF. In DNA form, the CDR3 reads TGCGCCAGCTCCGGGGGGAAGGGCACAGATACGCAGTATTTT.

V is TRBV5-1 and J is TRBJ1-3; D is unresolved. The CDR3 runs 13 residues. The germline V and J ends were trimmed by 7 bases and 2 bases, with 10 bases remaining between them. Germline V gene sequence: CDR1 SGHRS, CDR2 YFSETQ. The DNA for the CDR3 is TGCGCCAGCGGCTCCAATACTGGAAACACCATATATTTT. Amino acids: CASGSNTGNTIYF.

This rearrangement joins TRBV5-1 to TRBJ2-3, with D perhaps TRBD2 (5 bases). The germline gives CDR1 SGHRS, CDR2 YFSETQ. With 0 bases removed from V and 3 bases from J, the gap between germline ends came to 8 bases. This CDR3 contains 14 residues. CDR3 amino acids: CASSLGRTTDTQYF. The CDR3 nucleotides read TGCGCCAGCAGCTTGGGCAGGACTACAGATACGCAGTATTTT.

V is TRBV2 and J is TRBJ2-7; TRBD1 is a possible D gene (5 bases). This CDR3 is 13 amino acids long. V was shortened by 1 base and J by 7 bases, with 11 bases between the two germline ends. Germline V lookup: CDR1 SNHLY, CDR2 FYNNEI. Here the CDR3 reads CASSEDRFWEQYF. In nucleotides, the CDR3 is TGTGCCAGCAGTGAAGACAGGTTCTGGGAGCAGTACTTC.

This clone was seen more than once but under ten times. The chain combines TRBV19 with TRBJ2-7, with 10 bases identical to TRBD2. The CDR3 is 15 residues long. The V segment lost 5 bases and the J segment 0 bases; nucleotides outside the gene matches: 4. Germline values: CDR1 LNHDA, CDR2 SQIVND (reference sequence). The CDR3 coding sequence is TGTGCCAGTAGTGTTAGCGGGGGGAACTCCTACGAGCAGTACTTC. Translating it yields CASSVSGGNSYEQYF.

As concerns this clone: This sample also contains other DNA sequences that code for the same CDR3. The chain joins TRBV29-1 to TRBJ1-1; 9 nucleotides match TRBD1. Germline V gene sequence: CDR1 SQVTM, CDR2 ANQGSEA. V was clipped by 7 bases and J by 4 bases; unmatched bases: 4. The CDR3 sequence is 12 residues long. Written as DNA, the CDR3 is TGCAGCGGAGACAGGGGGGGCACTGAAGCTTTCTTT. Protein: CSGDRGGTEAFF.

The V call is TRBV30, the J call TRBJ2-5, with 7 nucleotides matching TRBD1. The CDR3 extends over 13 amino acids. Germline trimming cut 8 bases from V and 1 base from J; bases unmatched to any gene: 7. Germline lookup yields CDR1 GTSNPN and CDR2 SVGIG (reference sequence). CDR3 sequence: CAMEGGFQETQYF. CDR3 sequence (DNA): TGTGCCATGGAAGGGGGCTTCCAAGAGACCCAGTACTTC.

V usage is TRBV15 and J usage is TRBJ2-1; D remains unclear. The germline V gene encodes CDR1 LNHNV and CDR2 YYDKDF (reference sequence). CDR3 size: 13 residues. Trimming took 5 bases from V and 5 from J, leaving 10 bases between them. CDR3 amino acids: CATSPLWDNEQFF. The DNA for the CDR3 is TGTGCCACCAGCCCCCTGTGGGACAATGAGCAGTTCTTC.

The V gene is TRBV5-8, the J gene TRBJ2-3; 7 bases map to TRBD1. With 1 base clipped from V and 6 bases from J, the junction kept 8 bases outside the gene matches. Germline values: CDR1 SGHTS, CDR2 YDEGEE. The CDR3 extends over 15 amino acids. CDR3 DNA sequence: TGTGCCAGCAGCTTGTCGAGGGGGCCAGCGGATACGCAGTATTTT. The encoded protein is CASSLSRGPADTQYF.

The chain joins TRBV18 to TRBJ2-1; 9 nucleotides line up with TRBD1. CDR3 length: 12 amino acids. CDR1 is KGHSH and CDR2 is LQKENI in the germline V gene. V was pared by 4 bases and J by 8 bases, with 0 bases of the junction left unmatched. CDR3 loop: CASSRDRDEQFF. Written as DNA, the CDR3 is TGTGCCAGCTCACGGGACAGGGATGAGCAGTTCTTC.

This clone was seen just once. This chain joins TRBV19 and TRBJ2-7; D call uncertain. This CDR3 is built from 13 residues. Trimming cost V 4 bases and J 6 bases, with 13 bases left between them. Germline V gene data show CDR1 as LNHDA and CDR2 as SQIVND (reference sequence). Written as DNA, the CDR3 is TGTGCCAGTAGTAGGGAAAAATTAGGCGAGCAGTACTTC. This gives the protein CASSREKLGEQYF.